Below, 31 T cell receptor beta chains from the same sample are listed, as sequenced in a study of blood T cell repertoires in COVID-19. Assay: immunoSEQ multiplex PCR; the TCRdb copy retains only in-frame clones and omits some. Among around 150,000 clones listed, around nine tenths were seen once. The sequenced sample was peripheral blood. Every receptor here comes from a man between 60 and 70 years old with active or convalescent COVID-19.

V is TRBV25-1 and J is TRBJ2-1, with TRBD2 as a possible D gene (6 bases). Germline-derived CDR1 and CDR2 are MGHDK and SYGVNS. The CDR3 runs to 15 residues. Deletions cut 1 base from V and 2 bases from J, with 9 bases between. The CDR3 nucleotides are TGTGCCAGCAGTGAATGGGACTCTACCTACAATGAGCAGTTCTTC. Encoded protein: CASSEWDSTYNEQFF.

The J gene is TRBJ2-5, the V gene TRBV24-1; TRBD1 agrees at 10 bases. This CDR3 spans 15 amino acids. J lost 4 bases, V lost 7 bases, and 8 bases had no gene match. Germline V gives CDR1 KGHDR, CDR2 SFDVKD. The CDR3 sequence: CATSPGQGWRETQYF. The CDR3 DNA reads TGTGCCACCAGCCCGGGACAGGGGTGGAGAGAGACCCAGTACTTC.

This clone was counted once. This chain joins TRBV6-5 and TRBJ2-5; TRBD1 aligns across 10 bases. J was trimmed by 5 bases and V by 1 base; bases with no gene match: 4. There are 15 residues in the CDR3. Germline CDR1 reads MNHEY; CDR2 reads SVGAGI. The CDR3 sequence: CASSYLGTGVETQYF. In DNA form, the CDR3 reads TGTGCCAGCAGTTACTTGGGGACAGGGGTCGAGACCCAGTACTTC.

The CDR3 bases are TGTGCCAGTAGAAAGGGGGCGGCGGGTGAAGCTTTCTTT. Translated: CASRKGAAGEAFF. The J gene is TRBJ1-1, the V gene TRBV19, with 7 bases fitting TRBD1. V shed 6 bases and J 7 bases; nucleotides not matched to a gene: 8. The CDR3 extends over 13 amino acids. Germline CDR1 LNHDA, CDR2 SQIVND (reference sequence).

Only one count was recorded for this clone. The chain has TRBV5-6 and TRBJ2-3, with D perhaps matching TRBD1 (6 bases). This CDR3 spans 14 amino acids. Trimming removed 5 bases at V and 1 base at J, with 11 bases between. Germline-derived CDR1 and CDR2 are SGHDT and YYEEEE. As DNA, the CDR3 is TGTGCCAGCAGGGGCTGGGGGCGCACAGATACGCAGTATTTT. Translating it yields CASRGWGRTDTQYF.

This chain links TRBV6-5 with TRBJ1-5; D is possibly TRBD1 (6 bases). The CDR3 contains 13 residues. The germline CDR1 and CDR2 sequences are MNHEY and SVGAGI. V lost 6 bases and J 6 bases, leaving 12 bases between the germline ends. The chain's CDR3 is CASRSQGTQPQHF. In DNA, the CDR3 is TGTGCCAGCAGATCACAGGGTACTCAGCCCCAGCATTTT.

CDR3 in amino acids: CASSTLMSGAKNIQYF. CDR3 DNA sequence: TGTGCCAGCAGTACCCTGATGAGCGGAGCCAAAAACATTCAGTACTTC. J is TRBJ2-4 and V is TRBV2, with TRBD2 as a possible D gene (5 bases). Germline-derived CDR1 and CDR2 are SNHLY and FYNNEI. The V end was cut by 5 bases, the J end by 0 bases, with 14 bases between. The CDR3 is 16 residues long.

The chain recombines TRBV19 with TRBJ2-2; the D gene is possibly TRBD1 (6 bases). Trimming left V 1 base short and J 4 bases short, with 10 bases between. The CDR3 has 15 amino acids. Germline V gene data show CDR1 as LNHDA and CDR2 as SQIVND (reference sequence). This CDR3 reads CASSIVHRATGELFF. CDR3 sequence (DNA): TGTGCCAGTAGTATAGTTCACAGGGCCACCGGGGAGCTGTTTTTT.

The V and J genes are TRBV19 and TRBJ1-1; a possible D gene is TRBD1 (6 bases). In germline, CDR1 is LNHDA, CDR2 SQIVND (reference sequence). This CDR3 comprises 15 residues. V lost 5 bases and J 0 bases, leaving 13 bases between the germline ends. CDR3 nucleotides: TGTGCCAGTAGTCCTCCGGGACAAATGAACACTGAAGCTTTCTTT. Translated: CASSPPGQMNTEAFF.

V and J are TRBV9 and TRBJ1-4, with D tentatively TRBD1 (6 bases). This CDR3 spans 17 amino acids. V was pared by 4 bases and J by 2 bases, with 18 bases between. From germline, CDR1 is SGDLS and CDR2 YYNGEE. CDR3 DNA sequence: TGTGCCAGCAGCCCCACTCGGGGGGGCGCGACTAATGAAAAACTGTTTTTT. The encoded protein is CASSPTRGGATNEKLFF. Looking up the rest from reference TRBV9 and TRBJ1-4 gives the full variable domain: DSGVTQTPKHLITATGQRVTLRCSPRSGDLSVYWYQQSLDQGLQFLIQYYNGEERAKGNILERFSAQQFPDLHSELNLSSLELGDSALYFCASSPTRGGATNEKLFFGSGTQLSVL.

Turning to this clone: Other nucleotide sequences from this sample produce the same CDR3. The CDR3 nucleotides are TGCGCCAGCAGCTTAGGGGGGACTAGCGGTACAGATACGCAGTATTTT. It encodes CASSLGGTSGTDTQYF. This chain connects TRBV5-1 to TRBJ2-3; 11 bases are shared with TRBD2. Germline trimming cut 2 bases from V and 3 bases from J; bases unmatched to any gene: 5. CDR1 is SGHRS, CDR2 YFSETQ, per germline. This CDR3 has 16 residues. The complete variable domain, with remaining parts taken from reference TRBV5-1 and TRBJ2-3, reads KAGVTQTPRYLIKTRGQQVTLSCSPISGHRSVSWYQQTPGQGLQFLFEYFSETQRNKGNFPGRFSGRQFSNSRSEMNVSTLELGDSALYLCASSLGGTSGTDTQYFGPGTRLTVL.

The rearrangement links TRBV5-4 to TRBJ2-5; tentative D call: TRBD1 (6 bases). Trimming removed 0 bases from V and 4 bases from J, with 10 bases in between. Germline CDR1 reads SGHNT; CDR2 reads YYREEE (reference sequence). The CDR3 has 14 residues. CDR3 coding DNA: TGTGCCAGCAGCTTGGGCACAGGGCGAGAGACCCAGTACTTC. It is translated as CASSLGTGRETQYF.

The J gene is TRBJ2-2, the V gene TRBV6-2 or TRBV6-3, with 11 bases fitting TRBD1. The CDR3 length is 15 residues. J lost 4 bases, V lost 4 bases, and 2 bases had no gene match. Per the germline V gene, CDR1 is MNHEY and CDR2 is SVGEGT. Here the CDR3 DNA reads TGTGCCAGCAGTTGGACAGGGGGCAGCACCGGGGAGCTGTTTTTT. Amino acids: CASSWTGGSTGELFF.

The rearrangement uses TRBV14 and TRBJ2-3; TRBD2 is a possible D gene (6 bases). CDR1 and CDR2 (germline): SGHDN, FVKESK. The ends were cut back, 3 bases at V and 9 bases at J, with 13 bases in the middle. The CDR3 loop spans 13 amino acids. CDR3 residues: CASSQGLFRTQYF. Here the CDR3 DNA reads TGTGCCAGCAGCCAGGGACTTTTTCGAACGCAGTATTTT.

The CDR3 DNA is TGTGCCAGCAGCCCACGGACTAGCGGGAGGTTCGATGAGCAGTTCTTC. As protein: CASSPRTSGRFDEQFF. The chain employs TRBV11-2 and TRBJ2-1, with 14 bases fitting TRBD2. The CDR3 has 16 amino acids. Germline values: CDR1 SGHAT, CDR2 FQNNGV. V dropped 5 bases and J dropped 8; count of bases not matched to a gene: 8.

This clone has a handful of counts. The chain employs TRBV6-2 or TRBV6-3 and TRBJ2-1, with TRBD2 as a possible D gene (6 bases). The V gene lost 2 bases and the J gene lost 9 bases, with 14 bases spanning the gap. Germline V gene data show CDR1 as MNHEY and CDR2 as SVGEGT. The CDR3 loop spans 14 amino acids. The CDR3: CASSYTAHGGEQFF. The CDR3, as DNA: TGTGCCAGCAGTTACACGGCCCACGGGGGTGAGCAGTTCTTC.

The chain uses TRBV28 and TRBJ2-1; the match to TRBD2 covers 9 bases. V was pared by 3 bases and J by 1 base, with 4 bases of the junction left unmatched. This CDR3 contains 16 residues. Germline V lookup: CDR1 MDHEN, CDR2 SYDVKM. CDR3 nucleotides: TGTGCCAGCAGTTTGGGCACTAGCGGGTCCTACAATGAGCAGTTCTTC. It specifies CASSLGTSGSYNEQFF.

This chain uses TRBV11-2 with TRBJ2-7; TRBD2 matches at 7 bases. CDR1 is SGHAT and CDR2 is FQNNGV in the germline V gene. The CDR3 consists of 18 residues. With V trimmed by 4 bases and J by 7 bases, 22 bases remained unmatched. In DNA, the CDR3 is TGTGCCAGCAGCTGGGCCACCTTAGCGGGTTTTTCTAGATCAGAGCAGTACTTC. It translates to CASSWATLAGFSRSEQYF. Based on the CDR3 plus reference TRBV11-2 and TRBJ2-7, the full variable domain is EAGVAQSPRYKIIEKRQSVAFWCNPISGHATLYWYQQILGQGPKLLIQFQNNGVVDDSQLPKDRFSAERLKGVDSTLKIQPAKLEDSAVYLCASSWATLAGFSRSEQYFGPGTRLTVT.

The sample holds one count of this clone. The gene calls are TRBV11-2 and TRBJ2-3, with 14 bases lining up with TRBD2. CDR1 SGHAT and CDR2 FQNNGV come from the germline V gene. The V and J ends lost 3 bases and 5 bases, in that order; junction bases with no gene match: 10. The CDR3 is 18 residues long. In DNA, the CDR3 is TGTGCCAGCAGCTTCTGGGTGGGGACTAGCGGGAGTGAAGATACGCAGTATTTT. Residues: CASSFWVGTSGSEDTQYF.

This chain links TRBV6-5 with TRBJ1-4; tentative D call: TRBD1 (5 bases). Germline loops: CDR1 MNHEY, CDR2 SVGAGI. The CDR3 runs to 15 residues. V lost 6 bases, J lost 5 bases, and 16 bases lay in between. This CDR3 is CASRGSARGNEKLFF. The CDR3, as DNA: TGTGCCAGCAGGGGTTCGGCCCGGGGGAATGAAAAACTGTTTTTT.

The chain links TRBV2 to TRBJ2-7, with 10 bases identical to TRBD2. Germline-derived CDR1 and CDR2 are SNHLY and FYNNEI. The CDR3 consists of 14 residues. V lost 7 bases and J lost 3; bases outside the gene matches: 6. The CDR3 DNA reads TGTGCCAGCATAAGCGGGAGGGCTTTCTACGAGCAGTACTTC. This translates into CASISGRAFYEQYF.

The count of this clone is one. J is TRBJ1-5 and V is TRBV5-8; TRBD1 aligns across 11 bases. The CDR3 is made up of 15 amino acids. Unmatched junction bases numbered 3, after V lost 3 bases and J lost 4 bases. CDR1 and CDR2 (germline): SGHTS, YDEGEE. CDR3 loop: CASSWTGGGNQPQHF. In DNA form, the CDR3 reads TGTGCCAGCAGCTGGACAGGGGGCGGTAATCAGCCCCAGCATTTT.

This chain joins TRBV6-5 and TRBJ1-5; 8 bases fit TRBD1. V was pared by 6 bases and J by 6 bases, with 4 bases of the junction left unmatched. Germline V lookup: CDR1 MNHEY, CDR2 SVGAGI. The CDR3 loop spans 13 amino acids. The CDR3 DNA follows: TGTGCCAGCAGGACAGGGGAGACTCAGCCCCAGCATTTT. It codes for CASRTGETQPQHF.

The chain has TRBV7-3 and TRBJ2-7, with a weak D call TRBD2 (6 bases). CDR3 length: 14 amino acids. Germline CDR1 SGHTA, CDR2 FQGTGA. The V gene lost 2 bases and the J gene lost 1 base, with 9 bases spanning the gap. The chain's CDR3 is CASSLSGGSYEQYF. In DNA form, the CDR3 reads TGTGCCAGCAGCTTATCCGGGGGATCCTACGAGCAGTACTTC. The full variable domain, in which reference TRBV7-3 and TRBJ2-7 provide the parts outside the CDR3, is GAGVSQTPSNKVTEKGKYVELRCDPISGHTALYWYRQSLGQGPEFLIYFQGTGAADDSGLPNDRFFAVRPEGSVSTLKIQRTERGDSAVYLCASSLSGGSYEQYFGPGTRLTVT.

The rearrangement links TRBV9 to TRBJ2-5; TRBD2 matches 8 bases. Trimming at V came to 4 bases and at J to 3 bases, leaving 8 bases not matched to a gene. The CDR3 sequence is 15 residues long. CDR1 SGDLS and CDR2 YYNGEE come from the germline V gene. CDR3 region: CASSPRDSGKETQYF. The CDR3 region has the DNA TGTGCCAGCAGCCCCCGGGATAGCGGGAAAGAGACCCAGTACTTC.

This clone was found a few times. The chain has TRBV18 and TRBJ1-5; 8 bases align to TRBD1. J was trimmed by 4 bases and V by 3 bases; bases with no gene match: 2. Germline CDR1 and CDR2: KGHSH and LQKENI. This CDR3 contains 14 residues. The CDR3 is CASSPGQANQPQHF. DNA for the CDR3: TGTGCCAGCTCACCGGGACAGGCAAATCAGCCCCAGCATTTT.

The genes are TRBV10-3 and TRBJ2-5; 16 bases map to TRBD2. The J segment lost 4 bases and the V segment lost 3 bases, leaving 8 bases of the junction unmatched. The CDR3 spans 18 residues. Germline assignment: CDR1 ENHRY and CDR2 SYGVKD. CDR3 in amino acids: CAISEGTSGRVIGETQYF. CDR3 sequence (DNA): TGTGCCATCAGTGAAGGGACTAGCGGGAGGGTGATTGGAGAGACCCAGTACTTC.

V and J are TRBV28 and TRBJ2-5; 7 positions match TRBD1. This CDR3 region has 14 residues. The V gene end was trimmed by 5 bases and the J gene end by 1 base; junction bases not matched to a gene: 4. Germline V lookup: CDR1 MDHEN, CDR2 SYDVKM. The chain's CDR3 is CASSTRQGQETQYF. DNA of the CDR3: TGTGCCAGCAGTACCCGACAGGGCCAAGAGACCCAGTACTTC.

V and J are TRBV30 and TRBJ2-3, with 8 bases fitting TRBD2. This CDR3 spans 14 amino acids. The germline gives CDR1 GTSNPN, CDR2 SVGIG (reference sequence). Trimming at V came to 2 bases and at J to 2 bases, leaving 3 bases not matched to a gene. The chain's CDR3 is CAWSLTSVTDTQYF. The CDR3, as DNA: TGTGCCTGGAGTTTGACTAGCGTCACAGATACGCAGTATTTT. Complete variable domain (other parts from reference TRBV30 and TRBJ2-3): SQTIHQWPATLVQPVGSPLSLECTVEGTSNPNLYWYRQAAGRGLQLLFYSVGIGQISSEVPQNLSASRPQDRQFILSSKKLLLSDSGFYLCAWSLTSVTDTQYFGPGTRLTVL.

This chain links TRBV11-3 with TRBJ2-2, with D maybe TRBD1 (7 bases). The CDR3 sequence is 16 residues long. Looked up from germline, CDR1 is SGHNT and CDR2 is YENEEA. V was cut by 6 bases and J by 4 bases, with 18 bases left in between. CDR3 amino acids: CASRMGGQAFTGELFF. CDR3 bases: TGTGCCAGCAGAATGGGAGGACAGGCCTTCACCGGGGAGCTGTTTTTT.

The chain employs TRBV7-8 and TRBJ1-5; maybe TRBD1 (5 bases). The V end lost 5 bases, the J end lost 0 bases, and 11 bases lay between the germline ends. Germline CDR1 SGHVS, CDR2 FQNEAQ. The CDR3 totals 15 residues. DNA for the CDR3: TGTGCCAGCAGCGAGCGGGACTTTAGCAATCAGCCCCAGCATTTT. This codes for CASSERDFSNQPQHF.